The rows below give T cell receptor beta chains drawn from one sample of a study of T cell responses to AZD1222 COVID-19 vaccine. Profiling relied on immunoSEQ multiplex PCR, and the TCRdb table lists in-frame clones only, not all of them. Here the sample spans 30,000 to 35,000 clones, more than 75% being singletons. Sequences were derived from peripheral blood, sampled 28 days after the second AZD1222 dose. All receptors come from an adult who received the AZD1222 COVID-19 vaccine. Both conserved end residues are part of each CDR3. A D gene is named only where the DNA matches it firmly. Only part of the rows carry a size: once, few, many, or a class if the clone is expanded.

clone_size cdr3_length j_call d_call v_call cdr3_aa cdr3_nt
medium-sized 14 TRBJ2-1 - TRBV3-1/TRBV3-2 CASSQYRGGSEQFF TGTGCCAGCAGCCAGTACAGGGGAGGGAGTGAGCAGTTCTTC
- 15 TRBJ2-7 TRBD1 TRBV24-1 CATSDSGQGAYEQYF TGTGCCACCAGTGACTCAGGACAGGGGGCCTACGAGCAGTACTTC
few 15 TRBJ2-2 - TRBV5-1 CASSLEAGETGELFF TGCGCCAGCAGCTTGGAGGCAGGGGAAACCGGGGAGCTGTTTTTT
once 13 TRBJ1-2 TRBD1 TRBV5-4 CASSLNRGDGYTF TGTGCCAGCAGCTTGAACAGGGGAGATGGCTACACCTTC
- 17 TRBJ1-5 - TRBV3-1/TRBV3-2 CASSPSGEGGSNQPQHF TGTGCCAGCAGCCCCAGTGGGGAAGGGGGTAGCAATCAGCCCCAGCATTTT
- 15 TRBJ2-1 TRBD2 TRBV15 CATSRTSGVINEQFF TGTGCCACCAGCAGAACTAGCGGGGTGATCAATGAGCAGTTCTTC
once 13 TRBJ2-7 - TRBV27 CASRTAVSYEQYF TGTGCCAGCCGGACCGCCGTGTCTTACGAGCAGTACTTC
few 15 TRBJ1-3 - TRBV5-4 CASSLGRSSGNTIYF TGTGCCAGCAGCTTGGGCCGGAGCTCTGGAAACACCATATATTTT
- 19 TRBJ2-3 - TRBV29-1 CSVVYTPGGRGEGTDTQYF TGCAGCGTTGTTTACACCCCTGGGGGGCGGGGTGAAGGCACAGATACGCAGTATTTT
- 14 TRBJ2-7 - TRBV7-9 CASSEATGTYEQYF TGTGCCAGCAGTGAAGCAACCGGGACCTACGAGCAGTACTTC
- 15 TRBJ1-1 - TRBV10-3 CATTPSGAKNTEAFF TGTGCCACCACCCCTTCCGGGGCCAAGAACACTGAAGCTTTCTTT
- 16 TRBJ1-6 - TRBV2 CASSVRDPGNNSPLHF TGTGCCAGCAGTGTCCGGGACCCCGGGAATAATTCACCCCTCCACTTT
- 12 TRBJ1-6 - TRBV2 CATKFRNSPLHF TGTGCCACCAAGTTTCGGAATTCACCCCTCCACTTT
- 11 TRBJ2-5 - TRBV10-3 CAISTQETQYF TGTGCCATCAGCACTCAAGAGACCCAGTACTTC
- 15 TRBJ1-2 - TRBV7-9 CASSLAELRFAGYTF TGTGCCAGCAGCTTAGCTGAATTAAGGTTCGCTGGCTACACCTTC
- 16 TRBJ2-1 - TRBV2 CASRPQDTAFDNEQFF TGTGCCAGCAGGCCTCAGGACACCGCCTTTGATAATGAGCAGTTCTTC
- 15 TRBJ2-1 - TRBV21-1 CASSKGPPPGNEQFF TGTGCCAGCAGCAAGGGACCGCCCCCTGGCAATGAGCAGTTCTTC
- 15 TRBJ1-2 - TRBV2 CASSEGQDANYGYTF TGTGCCAGCAGTGAAGGCCAGGACGCTAACTATGGCTACACCTTC
- 15 TRBJ1-1 - TRBV9 CASSARTGLGTEAFF TGTGCCAGCAGCGCAAGAACAGGGCTGGGCACTGAAGCTTTCTTT
- 13 TRBJ2-2 - TRBV11-3 CASSFSNTGELFF TGTGCCAGCAGCTTTTCGAACACCGGGGAGCTGTTTTTT